This T cell receptor (beta chain) is drawn from a study of blood T cell repertoires in COVID-19. Turning to the study itself: Italy, Spain and the United States were the sources of the convalescent and acute COVID-19 samples. T cells, B-cell-depleted T cells, or PBMCs provided the cDNA or gDNA that served as material.

Germline V gives CDR1 MDHEN, CDR2 SYDVKM. There are 18 residues in the CDR3. Germline trimming cut 2 bases from V and 10 bases from J; bases unmatched to any gene: 16. How the authors handled the data: Counts of nucleated cells, estimated from reference gene primer amplification, were obtained. Assay used: immunoSEQ multiplex PCR; TCRdb lists only in-frame clones, some missing. V and J calls and clone size are as listed in that table; D and trimming were resolved from the DNA. Here the sample spans approximately 54,000 clones, about four fifths being singletons. The chain recombines TRBV28 with TRBJ1-6, with TRBD1 matching over 8 bases. The receptor was derived from a woman in her sixties or seventies with acute or convalescent COVID-19. The sequencing sample was made of peripheral blood. In DNA form, the CDR3 reads TGTGCCAGCAGTTTAAGGCAACAGGGGGATTGGTTCAGGTCACCCCTCCACTTT. It encodes CASSLRQQGDWFRSPLHF.